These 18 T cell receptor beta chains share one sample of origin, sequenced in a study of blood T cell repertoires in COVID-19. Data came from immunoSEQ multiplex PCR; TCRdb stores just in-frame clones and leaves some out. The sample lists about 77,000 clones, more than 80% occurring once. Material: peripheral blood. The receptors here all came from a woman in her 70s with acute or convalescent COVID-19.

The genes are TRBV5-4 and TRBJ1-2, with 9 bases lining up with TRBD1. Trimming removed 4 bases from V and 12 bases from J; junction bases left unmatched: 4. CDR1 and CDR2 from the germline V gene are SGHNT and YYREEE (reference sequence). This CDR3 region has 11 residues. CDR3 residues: CASSPGTGNTF. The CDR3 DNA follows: TGTGCCAGCAGCCCCGGGACAGGGAACACCTTC.

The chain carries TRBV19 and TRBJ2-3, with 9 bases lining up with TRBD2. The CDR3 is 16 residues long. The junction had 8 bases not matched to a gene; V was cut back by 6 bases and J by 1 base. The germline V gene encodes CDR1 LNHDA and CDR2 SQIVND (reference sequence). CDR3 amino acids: CASRSGGIAGTDTQYF. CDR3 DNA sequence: TGTGCCAGTAGGAGCGGGGGGATAGCGGGCACAGATACGCAGTATTTT.

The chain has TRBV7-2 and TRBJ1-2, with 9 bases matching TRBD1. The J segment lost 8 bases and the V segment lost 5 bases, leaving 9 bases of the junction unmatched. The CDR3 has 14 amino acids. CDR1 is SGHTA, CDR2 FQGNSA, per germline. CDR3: CASSPRDREGGYTF. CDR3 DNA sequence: TGTGCCAGCAGCCCCCGGGACAGGGAGGGCGGCTACACCTTC.

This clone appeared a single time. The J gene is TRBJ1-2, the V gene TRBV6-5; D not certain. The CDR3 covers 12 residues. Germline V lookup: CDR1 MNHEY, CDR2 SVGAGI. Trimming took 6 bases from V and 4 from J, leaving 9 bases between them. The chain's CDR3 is CASRAAGYGYTF. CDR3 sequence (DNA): TGTGCCAGCAGGGCTGCGGGCTATGGCTACACCTTC.

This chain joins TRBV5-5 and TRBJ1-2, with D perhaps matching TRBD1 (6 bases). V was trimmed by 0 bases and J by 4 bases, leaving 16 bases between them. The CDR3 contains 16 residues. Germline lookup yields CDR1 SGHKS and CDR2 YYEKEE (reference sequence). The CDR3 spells CASSLAVVTGPYGYTF. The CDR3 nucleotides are TGTGCCAGCAGCTTGGCCGTCGTGACAGGACCCTATGGCTACACCTTC. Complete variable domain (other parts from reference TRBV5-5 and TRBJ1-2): DAGVTQSPTHLIKTRGQQVTLRCSPISGHKSVSWYQQVLGQGPQFIFQYYEKEERGRGNFPDRFSARQFPNYSSELNVNALLLGDSALYLCASSLAVVTGPYGYTFGSGTRLTVV.

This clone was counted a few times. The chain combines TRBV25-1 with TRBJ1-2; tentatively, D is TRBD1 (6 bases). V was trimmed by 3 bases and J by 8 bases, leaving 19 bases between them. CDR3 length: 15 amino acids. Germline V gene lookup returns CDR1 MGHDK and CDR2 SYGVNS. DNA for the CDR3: TGTGCCAGCAGTGACGACAGGATACCTTTCAGGGGCTACACCTTC. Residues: CASSDDRIPFRGYTF.

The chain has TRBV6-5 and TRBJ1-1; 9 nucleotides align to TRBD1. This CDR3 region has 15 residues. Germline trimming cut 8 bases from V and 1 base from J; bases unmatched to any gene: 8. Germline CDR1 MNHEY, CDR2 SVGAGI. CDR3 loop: CASRRTGEANTEAFF. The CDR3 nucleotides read TGTGCCAGCCGAAGGACAGGGGAGGCGAACACTGAAGCTTTCTTT.

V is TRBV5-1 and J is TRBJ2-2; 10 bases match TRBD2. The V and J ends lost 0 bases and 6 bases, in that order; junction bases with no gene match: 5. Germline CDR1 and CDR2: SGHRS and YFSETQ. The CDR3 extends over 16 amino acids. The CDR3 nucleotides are TGCGCCAGCAGCTTGGGGCCGGGACTAGCGTCCGGGGAGCTGTTTTTT. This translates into CASSLGPGLASGELFF.

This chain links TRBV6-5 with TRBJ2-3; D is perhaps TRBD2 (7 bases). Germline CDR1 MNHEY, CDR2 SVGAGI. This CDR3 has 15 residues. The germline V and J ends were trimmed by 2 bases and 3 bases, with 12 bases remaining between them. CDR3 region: CASSYGGGRTDTQYF. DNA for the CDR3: TGTGCCAGCAGTTACGGGGGGGGGCGGACAGATACGCAGTATTTT.

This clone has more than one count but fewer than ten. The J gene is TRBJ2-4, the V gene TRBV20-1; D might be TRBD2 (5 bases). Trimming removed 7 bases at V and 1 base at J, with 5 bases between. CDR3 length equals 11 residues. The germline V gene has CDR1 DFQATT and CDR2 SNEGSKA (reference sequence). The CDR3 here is CSGEAKNIQYF. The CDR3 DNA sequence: TGCAGTGGGGAGGCCAAAAACATTCAGTACTTC.

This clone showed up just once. In DNA form, the CDR3 reads TGTGCCAGCTCACCTCCCGGTGGGCCTAACTATGGCTACACCTTC. Its protein is CASSPPGGPNYGYTF. This rearrangement joins TRBV18 to TRBJ1-2; no clear D. Germline V gene data show CDR1 as KGHSH and CDR2 as LQKENI. The ends were cut back, 3 bases at V and 0 bases at J, with 11 bases in the middle. The CDR3 consists of 15 residues.

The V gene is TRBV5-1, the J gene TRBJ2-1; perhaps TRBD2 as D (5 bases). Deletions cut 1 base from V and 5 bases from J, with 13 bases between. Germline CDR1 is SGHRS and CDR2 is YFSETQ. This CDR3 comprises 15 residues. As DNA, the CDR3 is TGCGCCAGCAGCTTGATCCGGGGAACACACAATGAGCAGTTCTTC. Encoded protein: CASSLIRGTHNEQFF.

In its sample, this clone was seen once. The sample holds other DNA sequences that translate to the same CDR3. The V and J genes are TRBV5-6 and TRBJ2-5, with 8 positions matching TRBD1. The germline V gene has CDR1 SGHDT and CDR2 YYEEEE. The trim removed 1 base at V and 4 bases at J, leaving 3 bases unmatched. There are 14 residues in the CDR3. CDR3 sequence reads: CASSLQGAGETQYF. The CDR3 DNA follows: TGTGCCAGCAGCTTGCAGGGGGCGGGAGAGACCCAGTACTTC.

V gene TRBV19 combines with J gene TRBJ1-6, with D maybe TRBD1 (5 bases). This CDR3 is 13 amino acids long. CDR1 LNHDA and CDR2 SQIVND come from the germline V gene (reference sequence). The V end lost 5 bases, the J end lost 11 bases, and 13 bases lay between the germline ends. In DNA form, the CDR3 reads TGTGCCAGTAGTTCCGGGGGTGGGACACCCCTCCACTTT. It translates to CASSSGGGTPLHF.

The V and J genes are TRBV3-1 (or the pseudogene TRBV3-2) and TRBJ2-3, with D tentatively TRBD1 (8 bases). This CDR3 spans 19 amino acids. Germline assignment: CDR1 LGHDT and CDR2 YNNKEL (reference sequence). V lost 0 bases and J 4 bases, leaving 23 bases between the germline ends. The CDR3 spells CASSQEGQELAIPADTQYF. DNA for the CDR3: TGTGCCAGCAGCCAAGAGGGACAGGAACTAGCGATACCGGCAGATACGCAGTATTTT.

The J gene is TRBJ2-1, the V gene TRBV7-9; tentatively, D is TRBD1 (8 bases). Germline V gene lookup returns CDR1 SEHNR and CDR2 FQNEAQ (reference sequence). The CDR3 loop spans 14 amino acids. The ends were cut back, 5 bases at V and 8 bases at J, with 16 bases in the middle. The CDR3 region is CASSPRQGRDEQFF. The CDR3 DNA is TGTGCCAGCAGCCCACGACAGGGGAGGGATGAGCAGTTCTTC. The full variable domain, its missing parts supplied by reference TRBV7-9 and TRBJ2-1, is DTGVSQNPRHKITKRGQNVTFRCDPISEHNRLYWYRQTLGQGPEFLTYFQNEAQLEKSRLLSDRFSAERPKGSFSTLEIQRTEQGDSAMYLCASSPRQGRDEQFFGPGTRLTVL.

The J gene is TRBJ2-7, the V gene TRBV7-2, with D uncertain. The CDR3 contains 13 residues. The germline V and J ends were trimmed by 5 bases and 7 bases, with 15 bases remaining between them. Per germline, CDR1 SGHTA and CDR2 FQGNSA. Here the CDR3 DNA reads TGTGCCAGCAGCCCGAAGAAATACCGGGAGCAGTACTTC. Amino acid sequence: CASSPKKYREQYF.

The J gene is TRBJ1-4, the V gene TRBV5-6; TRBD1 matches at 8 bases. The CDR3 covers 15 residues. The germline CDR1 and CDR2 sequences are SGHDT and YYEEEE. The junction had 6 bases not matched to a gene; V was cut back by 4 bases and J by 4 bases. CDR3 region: CASSGGTGDNEKLFF. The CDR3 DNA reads TGTGCCAGCAGCGGAGGGACAGGCGATAATGAAAAACTGTTTTTT.